Here is one T cell receptor beta chain with its context. The CDR3 totals 16 residues. Trimming took 6 bases from V and 0 from J; bases not matched to a gene: 10. Germline assignment: CDR1 MNHEY and CDR2 SVGEGT. This record belongs to a study of CD8 T cells in Susac syndrome. Random hexamers were used to reverse transcribe the RNA input (0.5 to 1 ug). TCRdb analysed the immunoSEQ multiplex PCR reads with MiXCR anew, one entry per CDR3 protein. The sample records about 240,000 distinct CDR3 sequences, almost 97% being singletons. Sequenced sample: CD4+ T cells from PBMCs. This chain links TRBV6-2 or TRBV6-3 with TRBJ2-7; 8 positions agree with TRBD1. The source is a human donor with Susac syndrome. CDR3 residues: CASSSFRQGYSYEQYF. The CDR3 DNA reads TGTGCCAGCAGCTCTTTCCGACAGGGGTACTCCTACGAGCAGTACTTC.